The 15 T cell receptor beta chains below were found in one sample sequenced in a study of post-analysis software for immune sequencing data. No cognate antigen is known for these TCRs. General study points: There were several TRBV segments more frequent in patients than controls, and TRBV5-6, TRBV5-1 and TRBV20-1 were among them.

Unique molecular identifiers were present in the TCR beta cDNA libraries. TCRdb passed the PCR reads through MiXCR, listing each CDR3 protein once. The sample yields roughly 600,000 distinct CDR3 sequences, 44% seen once. The sample taken for sequencing was blood. These receptors were obtained from a girl aged 10-17 years with multiple sclerosis.

This clonotype was picked up a small number of times. CDR3 region: CASSQDRRGAITDTQYF. The CDR3, as DNA: TGCGCCAGCAGCCAAGATCGGCGGGGGGCCATCACAGATACGCAGTATTTT. The chain links TRBV4-1 to TRBJ2-3; 8 bases are shared with TRBD2. There are 17 residues in the CDR3. J was trimmed by 2 bases and V by 0 bases; bases with no gene match: 7. CDR1 and CDR2 from the germline V gene are MGHRA and YSYEKL.

The genes are TRBV10-1 and TRBJ2-3; 7 bases are shared with TRBD2. Looked up from germline, CDR1 is WNHNN and CDR2 is SYGVQD (reference sequence). The CDR3 loop spans 15 amino acids. Losses at the gene ends were 6 bases for V and 3 bases for J; bases not matched to a gene: 9. CDR3 nucleotide sequence: TGCGCCAGCAGATTCGGGCGGGAGAGGACAGATACGCAGTATTTT. It specifies CASRFGRERTDTQYF.

This sequence joins TRBV5-1 and TRBJ2-5; D might be TRBD2 (7 bases). Germline V gene lookup returns CDR1 SGHRS and CDR2 YFSETQ. The CDR3 totals 14 residues. The V and J ends lost 3 bases and 2 bases respectively, with 11 bases between them. The CDR3 sequence is CASSSQGLQETQYF. The CDR3 bases are TGCGCCAGCAGCTCACAGGGACTACAAGAGACCCAGTACTTC.

V gene TRBV12-3 or TRBV12-4 combines with J gene TRBJ2-3; D is tentatively TRBD1 or TRBD2 (5 bases each). Trimming took 5 bases from V and 4 from J, leaving 7 bases between them. The CDR3 has 12 residues. CDR3 amino acids: CASSTGPDTQYF. DNA for the CDR3: TGTGCCAGCAGTACGGGGCCAGATACGCAGTATTTT.

The chain recombines TRBV27 with TRBJ2-1; 12 nucleotides agree with TRBD2. Germline loops: CDR1 MNHEY, CDR2 SMNVEV (reference sequence). This CDR3 comprises 18 residues. With 5 bases clipped from V and 0 bases from J, the junction kept 8 bases outside the gene matches. This CDR3 reads CASSTGTSGRSSYNEQFF. The CDR3 DNA reads TGTGCCAGCAGTACCGGGACTAGCGGGCGAAGCTCCTACAATGAGCAGTTCTTC.

The genes are TRBV29-1 and TRBJ2-1; 8 bases fit TRBD2. The CDR3 runs to 12 residues. Germline CDR1 reads SQVTM; CDR2 reads ANQGSEA. V dropped 6 bases and J dropped 7; count of bases not matched to a gene: 5. CDR3 region: CSVPGLGNEQFF. CDR3 DNA: TGCAGCGTGCCGGGACTAGGAAATGAGCAGTTCTTC.

This clonotype was observed a few times. Germline and junction disagree at one end, which may indicate a read error. The gene calls are TRBV12-3 or TRBV12-4 and TRBJ2-7, with 9 bases aligning to TRBD1. The CDR3 is 15 amino acids. The CDR3 DNA is TGTGCCAGCAGTCAACCGGGACAGGGCTCCAACGAGCAGTACTTC. The encoded protein is CASSQPGQGSNEQYF.

The chain employs TRBV22-1 and TRBJ1-2; the DNA was not used to check the table's D call, TRBD1. TRBV22-1 is shown as a pseudogene. This CDR3 contains 14 residues. Written as DNA, the CDR3 is TGTCCTGGGAACGACGCATCGGACAGGGCTGGCTACACCTTC. It specifies CPGNDASDRAGYTF.

The V and J genes are TRBV7-9 and TRBJ2-7; no reliable D call. Near its end, the DNA agrees better with TRBJ2-5, so the J call may be wrong. The CDR3 has 17 residues. Germline V gene data show CDR1 as SEHNR and CDR2 as FQNEAQ (reference sequence). The CDR3 here is CASSLTLRTRSEETQYF. Here the CDR3 DNA reads TGTGCCAGCAGCTTGACCCTGAGGACCCGGTCTGAGGAGACCCAGTACTTC.

The chain recombines TRBV7-2 with TRBJ1-5; D ambiguous. Germline-derived CDR1 and CDR2 are SGHTA and FQGNSA. Trimming left V 5 bases short and J 7 bases short, with 9 bases between. This CDR3 is built from 12 residues. CDR3 sequence reads: CASSAVGQPQHF. Written as DNA, the CDR3 is TGTGCCAGCAGCGCGGTGGGACAGCCCCAGCATTTT.

The rearrangement uses TRBV4-2 and TRBJ2-3; no clear D. Trimming left V 4 bases short and J 3 bases short, with 20 bases between. CDR3 length: 17 residues. Looked up from germline, CDR1 is LGHNA and CDR2 is YNFKEQ. In nucleotides, the CDR3 is TGTGCCAGCAGCCCCTCGAACCCGGGCCTCGCTACAGATACGCAGTATTTT. Translated, it gives CASSPSNPGLATDTQYF.

The chain employs TRBV4-1 and TRBJ2-3; 12 bases agree with TRBD2. Trimming cost V 0 bases and J 7 bases; bases outside gene matches: 5. CDR3 length: 16 residues. Germline V gene sequence: CDR1 MGHRA, CDR2 YSYEKL. CDR3 in amino acids: CASSQEETSGRYTQYF. DNA of the CDR3: TGCGCCAGCAGCCAAGAAGAGACTAGCGGGAGATATACGCAGTATTTT.

This chain connects TRBV4-1 to TRBJ2-7, with TRBD1 matching 7 bases. The CDR3 has 14 residues. The junction had 4 bases not matched to a gene; V was cut back by 1 base and J by 4 bases. CDR1 is MGHRA, CDR2 YSYEKL, per germline. CDR3 sequence reads: CASSQAVGQYEQYF. DNA for the CDR3: TGCGCCAGCAGCCAAGCGGTGGGACAGTACGAGCAGTACTTC.

This chain uses TRBV10-3 with TRBJ1-5; D perhaps matches TRBD1 (6 bases). Germline CDR1 is ENHRY and CDR2 is SYGVKD. The CDR3 runs to 15 residues. Trimming took 3 bases from V and 3 from J, leaving 12 bases between them. As DNA, the CDR3 is TGTGCCATCAGTGATCCCGGGGGCAACAATCAGCCCCAGCATTTT. Protein: CAISDPGGNNQPQHF.

The CDR3 region has the DNA TGCGCCAGCAGCTTGACGACTAGCGGGAGTAAAGGGTTAGATACGCAGTATTTT. This sequence encodes CASSLTTSGSKGLDTQYF. The chain combines TRBV5-1 with TRBJ2-3, with 12 nucleotides matching TRBD2. The CDR3 contains 18 residues. V was pared by 1 base and J by 5 bases, with 11 bases of the junction left unmatched. CDR1 and CDR2 from the germline V gene are SGHRS and YFSETQ.